The 13 T cell receptor beta chains below come from one sample, sequenced in a study of T cells in Graves' hyperthyroidism and ophthalmopathy. Amplification of TCR beta CDR3 regions used RNA as the template. HTBI primers drove first-round RT-PCR of the TCR CDR3. MiXCR was run by TCRdb on the multiplex PCR reads, yielding one entry per CDR3 protein. The sample has about 420,000 distinct CDR3 sequences; approximately 14% are singletons. Sequencing input: blood. The receptor set was obtained from a woman aged 18-29 years with Graves' hyperthyroidism.

J is TRBJ2-6 and V is TRBV5-1; 7 bases are shared with TRBD1. Germline CDR1 SGHRS, CDR2 YFSETQ. J lost 0 bases, V lost 3 bases, and 12 bases had no gene match. The CDR3 totals 19 residues. Written as DNA, the CDR3 is TGCGCCAGCAGCTCTAATATAGGACAGGCTTTCTCTGGGGCCAACGTCCTGACTTTC. This sequence encodes CASSSNIGQAFSGANVLTF.

This clonotype was seen many times. CDR3 in amino acids: CAISEDRGHYGYTF. CDR3 nucleotides: TGTGCCATCAGTGAGGACAGGGGCCACTATGGCTACACCTTC. The gene calls are TRBV10-3 and TRBJ1-2, with 8 bases that match TRBD1. The CDR3 totals 14 residues. The junction had 2 bases not matched to a gene; V was cut back by 2 bases and J by 3 bases. The germline gives CDR1 ENHRY, CDR2 SYGVKD.

The sample holds many counts of this clonotype. The chain carries TRBV6-1 and TRBJ1-2; TRBD1 aligns across 9 bases. The CDR3 runs 14 residues. Germline loops: CDR1 MNHNS, CDR2 SASEGT. Germline trimming cut 6 bases from V and 8 bases from J; bases unmatched to any gene: 10. The CDR3 reads CASRGRDRVGGYTF. DNA of the CDR3: TGTGCCAGCAGAGGCCGGGACAGGGTAGGCGGCTACACCTTC.

The chain uses TRBV6-5 and TRBJ1-2; D not certain. V gave up 1 base and J gave up 5 bases, with 5 bases separating them. The CDR3 consists of 12 residues. Germline-derived CDR1 and CDR2 are MNHEY and SVGAGI. DNA for the CDR3: TGTGCCAGCAGTTACTTGGGGTATGGCTACACCTTC. Its translation: CASSYLGYGYTF.

This clonotype came up many times. The V call is TRBV7-6, the J call TRBJ2-3, with 7 nucleotides matching TRBD2. Trimming took 1 base from V and 2 from J; bases not matched to a gene: 6. The CDR3 loop spans 16 amino acids. Germline lookup yields CDR1 SGHVS and CDR2 FNYEAQ. In nucleotides, the CDR3 is TGTGCCAGCAGCTTAGTACCTAGCGGCCTCACAGATACGCAGTATTTT. Its protein product is CASSLVPSGLTDTQYF.

This clonotype was seen ten or more times. The chain couples TRBV4-1 to TRBJ2-7; 9 bases match TRBD1. This CDR3 is 15 amino acids long. V trimming: 3 bases; J trimming: 2 bases; junction bases outside the gene matches: 5. Looked up from germline, CDR1 is MGHRA and CDR2 is YSYEKL. Here the CDR3 reads CASSHEQGAPYEQYF. The CDR3 DNA reads TGCGCCAGCAGCCATGAACAGGGGGCCCCCTACGAGCAGTACTTC.

This clonotype was detected ten times or more. This chain links TRBV19 with TRBJ2-7; 9 bases match TRBD2. V shed 5 bases, J shed 5 bases, and the junction held 10 bases outside the gene matches. The germline gives CDR1 LNHDA, CDR2 SQIVND (reference sequence). This CDR3 comprises 15 residues. CDR3 in amino acids: CASSPLAGRSDEQYF. In DNA, the CDR3 is TGTGCCAGTAGTCCCCTAGCGGGACGGTCGGACGAGCAGTACTTC.

Ten or more counts support this clonotype. This chain connects TRBV6-1 to TRBJ2-7; the D gene could be TRBD1 or TRBD2 (6 bases each). Germline CDR1 MNHNS, CDR2 SASEGT. This CDR3 region has 16 residues. Trimming shortened V by 5 bases and J by 6 bases, and 23 bases separated the two germline ends. CDR3 sequence reads: CASSYSGGGTTREQYF. CDR3 DNA: TGTGCCAGCAGTTATAGTGGGGGCGGGACGACCCGCGAGCAGTACTTC.

This clonotype was counted between two and nine times. The chain links TRBV6-1 to TRBJ1-2; D is uncertain. CDR1 MNHNS and CDR2 SASEGT come from the germline V gene. This CDR3 has 13 residues. The ends were cut back, 2 bases at V and 13 bases at J, with 17 bases in the middle. The CDR3 DNA follows: TGTGCCAGCAGTGAAATCGGAGGAAATCGCCCCACCTTC. Encoded protein: CASSEIGGNRPTF.

This clonotype was observed many times. The chain joins TRBV6-2 or TRBV6-3 to TRBJ1-2; possible D gene TRBD1, 5 bases. CDR3 size: 14 residues. CDR1 is MNHEY, CDR2 SVGEGT, per germline. Trimming removed 5 bases at V and 3 bases at J, with 13 bases between. This CDR3 reads CASSRSPRDYGYTF. CDR3 nucleotides: TGTGCCAGCAGTAGATCCCCCAGGGACTATGGCTACACCTTC.

V and J are TRBV7-3 and TRBJ2-2; possibly TRBD1 for D (5 bases). V was trimmed by 3 bases and J by 6 bases, leaving 8 bases between them. CDR3 length equals 13 residues. From germline, CDR1 is SGHTA and CDR2 FQGTGA. CDR3 in DNA: TGTGCCAGCAGCTTCAGGGTACCCGGGGAGCTGTTTTTT. This translates into CASSFRVPGELFF.

On this clonotype itself: With a much larger clone just one base away, this may be a read error. The chain is built from TRBV20-1 and TRBJ2-5, with TRBD2 matching over 7 bases. Germline V lookup: CDR1 DFQATT, CDR2 SNEGSKA (reference sequence). The CDR3 is 16 residues long. The CDR3 sequence: CSDRDLGGSSGETQYF. CDR3 DNA: TGCAGTGATAGAGATTTGGGCGGGAGTAGCGGGGAGACCCAGTACTTC.

This clonotype was seen repeatedly, ten times or more. The V call is TRBV20-1, the J call TRBJ1-3; D is possibly TRBD1 (5 bases). Between the trimmed V and J ends, which lost 4 bases and 6 bases, there was a span of 19 bases. Germline V gives CDR1 DFQATT, CDR2 SNEGSKA (reference sequence). There are 15 residues in the CDR3. CDR3 protein: CSATRTRLGANTIYF. CDR3 nucleotides: TGCAGTGCTACCCGGACTCGATTAGGGGCAAACACCATATATTTT.